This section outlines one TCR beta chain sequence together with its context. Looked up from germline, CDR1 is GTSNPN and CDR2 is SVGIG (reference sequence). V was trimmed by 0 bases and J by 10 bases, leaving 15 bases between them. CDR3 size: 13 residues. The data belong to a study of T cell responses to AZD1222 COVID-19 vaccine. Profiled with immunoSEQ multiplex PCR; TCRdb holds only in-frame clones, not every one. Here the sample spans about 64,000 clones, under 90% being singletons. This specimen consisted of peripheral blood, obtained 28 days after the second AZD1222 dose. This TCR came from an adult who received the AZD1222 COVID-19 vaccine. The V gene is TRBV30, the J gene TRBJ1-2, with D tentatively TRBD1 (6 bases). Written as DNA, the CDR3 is TGTGCCTGGAGTGTACGGTCGGGGGGGGCCTACACCTTC. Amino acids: CAWSVRSGGAYTF.